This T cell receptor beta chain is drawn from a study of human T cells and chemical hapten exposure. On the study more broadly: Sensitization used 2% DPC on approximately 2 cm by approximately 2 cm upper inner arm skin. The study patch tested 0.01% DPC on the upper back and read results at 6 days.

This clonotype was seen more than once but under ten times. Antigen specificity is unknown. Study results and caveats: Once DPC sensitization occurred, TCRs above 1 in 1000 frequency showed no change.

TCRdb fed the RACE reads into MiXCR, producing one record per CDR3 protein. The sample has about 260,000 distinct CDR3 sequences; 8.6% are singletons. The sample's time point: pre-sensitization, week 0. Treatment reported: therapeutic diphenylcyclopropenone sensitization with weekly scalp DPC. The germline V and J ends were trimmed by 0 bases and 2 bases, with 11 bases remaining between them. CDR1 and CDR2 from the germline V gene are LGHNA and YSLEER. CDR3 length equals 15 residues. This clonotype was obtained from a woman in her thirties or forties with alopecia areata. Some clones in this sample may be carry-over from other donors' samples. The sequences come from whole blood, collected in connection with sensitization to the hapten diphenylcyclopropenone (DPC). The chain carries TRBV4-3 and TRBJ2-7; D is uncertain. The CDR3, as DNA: TGCGCCAGCAGCCAAGAGGTTTCGACGGCCTACGAGCAGTACTTC. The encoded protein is CASSQEVSTAYEQYF.